This T cell receptor (beta chain) is from a study of CD8+ T cells in alopecia areata. Extraction of RNA preceded its reverse transcription into cDNA, which served as the sequencing template. The protocol was immunoSEQ multiplex PCR, while the TCRdb copy is restricted to in-frame clones and leaves out a portion. The sample shows approximately 200,000 clones, 60% to 70% of them seen only once. The treatment denotes: oral pan-JAK inhibitor, 5-10 mg twice daily. Alopecia areata patients provided lesional scalp punch biopsies and peripheral blood, both collected for the study. Starting from PBMCs, sorting isolated CD4+ and CD8+ T cells. Germline V gene sequence: CDR1 SEHNR, CDR2 FQNEAQ (reference sequence). V lost 5 bases to trimming and J lost 1 base; unmatched junction nucleotides: 6. This CDR3 is built from 15 residues.

The chain couples TRBV7-9 to TRBJ2-5, with 8 bases matching TRBD2. Sequencing was performed on CD4+ T cells sorted from blood, taken at week 4, from a patient treated with tofacitinib. The TCR originated in a human donor with alopecia areata. Here the CDR3 DNA reads TGTGCCAGCAGCCATCCGGGAGGGCTCCAAGAGACCCAGTACTTC. Translation gives CASSHPGGLQETQYF.